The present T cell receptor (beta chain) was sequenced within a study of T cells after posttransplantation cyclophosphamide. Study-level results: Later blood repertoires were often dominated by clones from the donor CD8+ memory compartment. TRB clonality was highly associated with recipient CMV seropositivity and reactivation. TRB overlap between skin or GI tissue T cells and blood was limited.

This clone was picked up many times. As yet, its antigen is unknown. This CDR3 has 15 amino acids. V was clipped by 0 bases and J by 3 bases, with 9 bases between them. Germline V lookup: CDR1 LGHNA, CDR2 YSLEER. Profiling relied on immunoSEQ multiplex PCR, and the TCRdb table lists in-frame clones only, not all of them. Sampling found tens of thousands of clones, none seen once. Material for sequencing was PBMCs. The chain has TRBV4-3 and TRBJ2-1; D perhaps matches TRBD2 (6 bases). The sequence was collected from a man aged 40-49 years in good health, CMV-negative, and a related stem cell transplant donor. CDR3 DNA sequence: TGCGCCAGCAGCCAAGAACCAGCGGGCTACAATGAGCAGTTCTTC. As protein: CASSQEPAGYNEQFF.